This is a list of T cell receptor beta chains from one sample in a study of cytomegalovirus exposure and HLA in healthy donors. TCRdb keeps only in-frame clones here, not all; method: immunoSEQ multiplex PCR. The sample records about 180,000 clones, roughly 75% being singletons. The sequenced material came from PBMCs. The origin of the receptors is a middle-aged man in good health and CMV-seronegative. CDR3s include the opening cysteine and the closing phenylalanine or tryptophan. A D gene is named only where the DNA matches it firmly. Only some rows state a clone size, as once, few, many or a class for expanded clones.

D gene,V gene,J gene,clone size,CDR3 protein,CDR3 DNA
TRBD1,TRBV27,TRBJ2-2,-,CASSYSEGQGGLPTNGELFF,TGTGCCAGCAGTTACTCCGAGGGACAGGGCGGACTTCCCACAAACGGGGAGCTGTTTTTT
-,TRBV5-5,TRBJ1-2,-,CASSSAGGYVSGYTF,TGTGCCAGCAGCTCCGCGGGAGGGTATGTCTCTGGCTACACCTTC
TRBD1,TRBV7-6,TRBJ2-2,-,CASSPRQGIAGELFF,TGTGCCAGCAGCCCACGACAGGGAATTGCCGGGGAGCTGTTTTTT
TRBD1,TRBV5-1,TRBJ1-1,few,CASSLSGQGDAEAFF,TGCGCCAGCAGCTTGTCAGGACAGGGGGACGCTGAAGCTTTCTTT
TRBD1,TRBV4-3,TRBJ1-3,-,CASSQVKDRVGNTIYF,TGCGCCAGCAGCCAAGTTAAGGACAGGGTGGGAAACACCATATATTTT
TRBD1,TRBV7-8,TRBJ1-4,-,CASSLTTGWGEKLFF,TGTGCCAGCAGCTTGACGACAGGGTGGGGTGAAAAACTGTTTTTT
-,TRBV29-1,TRBJ2-3,-,CSQEASRGSTDTQYF,TGCAGTCAAGAGGCCTCCCGAGGTTCTACAGATACGCAGTATTTT
-,TRBV11-2,TRBJ2-6,-,CASAPIARGANVLTF,TGTGCCTCCGCCCCCATAGCGAGAGGGGCCAACGTCCTGACTTTC
TRBD1,TRBV4-3,TRBJ2-1,-,CASSQDRSGGDEQFF,TGCGCCAGCAGCCAAGATCGGTCAGGGGGCGATGAGCAGTTCTTC
TRBD1,TRBV2,TRBJ1-5,once,CASSEGQGPSPQHF,TGTGCCAGCAGTGAGGGACAGGGGCCGTCGCCCCAGCATTTT
-,TRBV19,TRBJ2-5,-,CASSMGTGVAETQYF,TGTGCCAGTAGTATGGGGACTGGGGTCGCTGAGACCCAGTACTTC
TRBD2,TRBV13,TRBJ2-3,-,CASSSPRAPGLAGLRTDTQYF,TGTGCCAGCAGCAGCCCGAGGGCCCCCGGACTAGCGGGGCTACGCACAGATACGCAGTATTTT
TRBD1,TRBV7-2,TRBJ1-2,-,CASSSPGQGAGYTF,TGTGCCAGCAGTTCTCCGGGACAGGGGGCTGGCTACACCTTC
TRBD2,TRBV30,TRBJ2-1,-,CAWSSWTSGNNEQFF,TGTGCCTGGAGTTCATGGACTAGCGGGAACAATGAGCAGTTCTTC
TRBD2,TRBV7-8,TRBJ2-5,-,CASSLGLRTSGEETQYF,TGTGCCAGCAGCTTAGGCCTTAGGACTAGCGGGGAAGAGACCCAGTACTTC
-,TRBV5-1,TRBJ2-5,-,CASSLQGIQETQYF,TGCGCCAGCAGCTTACAGGGAATCCAAGAGACCCAGTACTTC
-,TRBV19,TRBJ1-5,-,CASSIDRRSDQPQHF,TGTGCCAGTAGTATAGATCGGCGGAGTGATCAGCCCCAGCATTTT
TRBD1,TRBV18,TRBJ2-2,-,CASSPKRGQGISGELFF,TGTGCCAGCTCACCAAAGCGCGGACAGGGGATTTCCGGGGAGCTGTTTTTT
-,TRBV29-1,TRBJ1-1,-,CSVDQGDLEDTEAFF,TGCAGCGTTGACCAGGGCGACCTTGAGGACACTGAAGCTTTCTTT
-,TRBV7-9,TRBJ1-1,-,CASSLDSYFGTEAFF,TGTGCCAGCAGCTTGGACAGCTACTTCGGGACTGAAGCTTTCTTT
TRBD1,TRBV25-1,TRBJ2-7,-,CASSDFRDRPYEQYF,TGTGCCAGCAGTGACTTCCGGGACAGGCCCTACGAGCAGTACTTC
-,TRBV19,TRBJ1-1,few,CASRGARATEAFF,TGTGCCAGCCGTGGGGCCCGGGCCACTGAAGCTTTCTTT
TRBD1,TRBV18,TRBJ1-5,-,CASSPNAGGKHF,TGTGCCAGCTCTCCGAATGCAGGGGGTAAGCATTTT
-,TRBV19,TRBJ2-7,-,CASSIEGGSYEQYF,TGTGCCAGTAGTATCGAAGGGGGTTCGTACGAGCAGTACTTC
TRBD2,TRBV6-6,TRBJ2-3,-,CASLAGATDTQYF,TGTGCCAGCTTAGCGGGGGCCACAGATACGCAGTATTTT
-,TRBV9,TRBJ1-5,once,CASSVDGVRGQPQHF,TGTGCCAGCAGCGTAGATGGTGTCAGAGGGCAGCCCCAGCATTTT